This TCR beta chain was captured in a study of T cells in Graves' hyperthyroidism and ophthalmopathy. The TCR beta CDR3 regions underwent amplification using RNA transcripts as the source. TCR CDR3 regions were first amplified by RT-PCR with HTBI primers. TCRdb processed the multiplex PCR reads anew with MiXCR; each CDR3 protein has one entry. Among about 360,000 distinct CDR3 sequences listed, about 13% were seen once. In this sample, this clonotype turned up a few times. The antigen is unknown. The CDR3 is 13 residues long. Trimming took off 4 bases at V and 8 bases at J, with 15 bases between the two ends. Per germline, CDR1 SGDLS and CDR2 YYNGEE. Study-wide results and limits: The model anticipated ophthalmopathy a median around six months pre-onset.

The chain links TRBV9 to TRBJ1-2; D possibly corresponds to TRBD1 (5 bases). Sequencing was carried out using blood. The clonotype comes from a man under 40 with Graves' hyperthyroidism that later progressed to Graves' ophthalmopathy. The CDR3 protein is CASSPSGTKGYTF. Written as DNA, the CDR3 is TGTGCCAGCAGCCCCTCCGGGACTAAAGGCTACACCTTC.